Each of the 2 T cell receptor beta chains below was sequenced from the same sample in a study of OX40 agonist ivuxolimab in advanced cancers. Clones were sequenced by immunoSEQ multiplex PCR, and TCRdb holds only the in-frame ones, with some missing. The table lists roughly 70,000 clones, 80% to 90% of them singletons. The input for sequencing was CD4+ or CD8+ T cells sorted from blood, taken in a trial of the OX40 agonist ivuxolimab. The receptors here all came from an adult with an advanced solid tumor such as melanoma, head and neck, liver or kidney cancer.

The gene calls are TRBV19 and TRBJ1-6, with 10 bases aligning to TRBD1. This CDR3 comprises 14 residues. The germline V gene encodes CDR1 LNHDA and CDR2 SQIVND (reference sequence). V trimming: 7 bases; J trimming: 10 bases; junction bases outside the gene matches: 7. CDR3 amino acids: CASKIGQGGSPLHF. CDR3 DNA: TGTGCCAGTAAGATCGGACAGGGGGGATCACCCCTCCACTTT.

This sequence joins TRBV11-2 and TRBJ2-1; 9 bases match TRBD1. Germline trimming cut 5 bases from V and 10 bases from J; bases unmatched to any gene: 9. In germline, CDR1 is SGHAT, CDR2 FQNNGV. The CDR3 spans 14 residues. In DNA, the CDR3 is TGTGCCAGCAGCCGCGATACCACAGGGGGCGAGCAGTTCTTC. Protein product: CASSRDTTGGEQFF.